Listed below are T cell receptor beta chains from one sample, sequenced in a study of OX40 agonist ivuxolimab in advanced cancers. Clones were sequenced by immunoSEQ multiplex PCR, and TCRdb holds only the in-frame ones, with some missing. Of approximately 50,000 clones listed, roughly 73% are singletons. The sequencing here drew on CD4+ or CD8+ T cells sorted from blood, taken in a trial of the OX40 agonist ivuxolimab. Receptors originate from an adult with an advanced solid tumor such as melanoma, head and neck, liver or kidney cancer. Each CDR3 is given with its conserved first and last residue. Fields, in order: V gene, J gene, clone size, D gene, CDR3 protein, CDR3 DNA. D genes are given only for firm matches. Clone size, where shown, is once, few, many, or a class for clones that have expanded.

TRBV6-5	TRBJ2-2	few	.	CASSPSFGELFF	TGTGCCAGCAGCCCTTCCTTCGGGGAGCTGTTTTTT
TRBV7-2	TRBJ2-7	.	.	CASSSGSGNEQYF	TGTGCCAGCAGCTCCGGCAGTGGAAACGAGCAGTACTTC
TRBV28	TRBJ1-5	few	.	CASSLWGGGRINQPQHF	TGTGCCAGCAGTTTATGGGGAGGAGGGAGGATCAATCAGCCCCAGCATTTT
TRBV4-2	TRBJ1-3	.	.	CASSQELGQGINTIYF	TGTGCCAGCAGCCAAGAGCTAGGGCAGGGAATAAACACCATATATTTT
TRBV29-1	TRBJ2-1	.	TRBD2	CSVTPSGGGNEQFF	TGCAGCGTCACCCCTAGCGGGGGGGGCAATGAGCAGTTCTTC
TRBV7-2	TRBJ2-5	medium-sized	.	CASSPSVGGGRAQYF	TGTGCCAGCAGCCCCTCGGTCGGAGGGGGCAGGGCCCAGTACTTC
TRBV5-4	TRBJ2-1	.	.	CASSSTGGGHNEQFF	TGTGCCAGCAGCTCAACTGGGGGGGGGCACAATGAGCAGTTCTTC
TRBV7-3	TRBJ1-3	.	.	CASSLSGGTSSGNTIYF	TGTGCCAGCAGCTTAAGCGGGGGGACAAGCTCTGGAAACACCATATATTTT
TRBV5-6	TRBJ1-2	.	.	CASSPTQSGYTF	TGTGCCAGCAGCCCGACCCAATCAGGCTACACCTTC
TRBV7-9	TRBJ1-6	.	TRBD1	CASSLGAGQGNSPLHF	TGTGCCAGCAGCTTAGGGGCGGGACAGGGAAATTCACCCCTCCACTTT
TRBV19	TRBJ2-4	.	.	CASSIYPGSGIQYF	TGTGCCAGTAGTATCTACCCGGGCAGTGGCATTCAGTACTTC
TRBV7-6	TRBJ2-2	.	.	CASSVGLKVGGELFF	TGTGCCAGCAGCGTCGGACTCAAGGTGGGCGGGGAGCTGTTTTTT
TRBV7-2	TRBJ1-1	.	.	CASSWPPNTEAFF	TGTGCCAGCAGCTGGCCTCCGAACACTGAAGCTTTCTTT
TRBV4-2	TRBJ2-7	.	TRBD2	CASSHVGTSGSGYEQYF	TGTGCCAGCAGCCACGTAGGGACTAGCGGGAGCGGCTACGAGCAGTACTTC
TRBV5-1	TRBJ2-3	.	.	CASSLAGFTDTQYF	TGCGCCAGCAGCCTGGCGGGTTTCACAGATACGCAGTATTTT
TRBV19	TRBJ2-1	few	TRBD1	CASSIDSKRQGQFF	TGTGCCAGTAGTATAGACTCCAAGAGACAGGGGCAGTTCTTC
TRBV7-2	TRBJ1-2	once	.	CASSQRISGPYGYTF	TGTGCCAGCAGCCAGCGGATATCAGGGCCATATGGCTACACCTTC
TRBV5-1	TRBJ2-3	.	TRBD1	CASSTRDRRTDTQYF	TGCGCCAGCAGCACCCGGGACAGACGCACAGATACGCAGTATTTT
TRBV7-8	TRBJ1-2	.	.	CASSLSMGGGYTF	TGTGCCAGCAGCTTATCCATGGGAGGTGGCTACACCTTC
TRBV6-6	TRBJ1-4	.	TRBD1	CASSPGTARREKLFF	TGTGCCAGCAGCCCAGGGACAGCGCGCCGGGAAAAACTGTTTTTT
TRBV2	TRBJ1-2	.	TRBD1	CASTGTGFRLQGYTF	TGTGCCAGCACCGGGACAGGGTTTAGATTACAGGGCTACACCTTC
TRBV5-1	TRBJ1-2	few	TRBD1	CASSLDRAVGYTF	TGCGCCAGCAGCTTAGACAGGGCGGTTGGCTACACCTTC
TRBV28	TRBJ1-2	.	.	CASSLNYGYTF	TGTGCCAGCAGTCTCAACTATGGCTACACCTTC
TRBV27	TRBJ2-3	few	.	CASSTQTGVDTDTQYF	TGTGCCAGCAGTACCCAGACAGGCGTCGACACAGATACGCAGTATTTT
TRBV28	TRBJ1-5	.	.	CASSPQQTNQPQHF	TGTGCCAGCAGTCCTCAACAGACGAATCAGCCCCAGCATTTT
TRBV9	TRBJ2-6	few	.	CASRGTSGANVLTF	TGTGCCAGCAGGGGGACCTCTGGGGCCAACGTCCTGACTTTC
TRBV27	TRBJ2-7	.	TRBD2	CASKDRGVLKNEQYF	TGTGCCAGCAAAGATCGGGGGGTTCTTAAGAACGAGCAGTACTTC
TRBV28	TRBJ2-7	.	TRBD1	CASSSTITSAGTAPYEQYF	TGTGCCAGCAGTTCTACAATTACCTCCGCCGGGACAGCCCCCTACGAGCAGTACTTC
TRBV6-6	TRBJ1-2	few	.	CASRLYTGHYGYTF	TGTGCCAGCAGGCTATACACAGGGCACTATGGCTACACCTTC
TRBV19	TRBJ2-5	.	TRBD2	CASSSARGETQYF	TGTGCCAGTAGTAGTGCGCGGGGGGAGACCCAGTACTTC
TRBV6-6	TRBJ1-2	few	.	CASRQGGVGYTF	TGTGCCTCCCGACAAGGGGGGGTTGGCTACACCTTC
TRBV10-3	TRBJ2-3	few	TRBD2	CASRLAGETDTQYF	TGTGCCAGCCGACTAGCGGGGGAGACAGATACGCAGTATTTT
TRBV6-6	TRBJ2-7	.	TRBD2	CASRLAGGPFEQYF	TGTGCCAGCAGGTTAGCGGGGGGGCCTTTCGAGCAGTACTTC
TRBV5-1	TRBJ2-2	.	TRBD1	CASSLVTGGTGELFF	TGCGCCAGCAGCTTGGTGACAGGGGGCACCGGGGAGCTGTTTTTT
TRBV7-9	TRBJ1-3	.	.	CASSFGTISGNTIYF	TGTGCCAGCAGCTTCGGGACAATCTCTGGAAACACCATATATTTT
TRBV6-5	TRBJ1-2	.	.	CASRLRGDNYGYTF	TGTGCCAGCAGACTACGGGGGGACAACTATGGCTACACCTTC
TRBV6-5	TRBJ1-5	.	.	CASSSVGARIQPQHF	TGTGCCAGCAGCTCAGTGGGGGCGCGAATCCAGCCCCAGCATTTT
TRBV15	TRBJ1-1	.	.	CATNPTGARLMNTEAFF	TGTGCCACTAACCCAACGGGGGCCCGTCTTATGAACACTGAAGCTTTCTTT
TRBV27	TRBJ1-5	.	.	CAIFQPKGPDCLQPQHF	TGTGCCATTTTCCAACCTAAGGGGCCAGACTGCCTTCAGCCCCAGCATTTT
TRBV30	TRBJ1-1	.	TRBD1	CAWSVTGGGFF	TGTGCCTGGAGTGTGACAGGGGGCGGTTTCTTT
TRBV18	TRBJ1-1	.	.	CASSHASPVQGEAFF	TGTGCCAGCTCGCACGCCTCACCAGTGCAGGGTGAAGCTTTCTTT
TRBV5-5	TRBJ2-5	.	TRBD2	CASSRGGMRSSGETQYF	TGTGCCAGCAGTCGGGGAGGGATGCGAAGTAGTGGAGAGACCCAGTACTTC
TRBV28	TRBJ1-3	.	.	CASSSGGAGGLGNTIYF	TGTGCCAGCAGTTCCGGGGGGGCGGGTGGTCTGGGAAACACCATATATTTT
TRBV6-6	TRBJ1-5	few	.	CASSYLGVGNQPQHF	TGTGCCAGCAGTTACCTTGGGGTCGGGAATCAGCCCCAGCATTTT
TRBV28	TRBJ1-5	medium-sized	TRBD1	CAISRTGDQPQHF	TGTGCCATCTCAAGGACAGGGGATCAGCCCCAGCATTTT
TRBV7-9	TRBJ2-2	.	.	CASSLQGTGELFF	TGTGCCAGCAGCCTCCAGGGGACCGGGGAGCTGTTTTTT
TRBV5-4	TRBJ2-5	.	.	CASSFPTGTEETQYF	TGTGCCAGCAGCTTTCCAACCGGGACGGAAGAGACCCAGTACTTC
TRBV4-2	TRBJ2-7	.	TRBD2	CASSQGAGGPGEQYF	TGTGCCAGCAGCCAAGGGGCGGGAGGGCCGGGGGAGCAGTACTTC
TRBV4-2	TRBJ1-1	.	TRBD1	CASSQEGVTGWETEAFF	TGTGCCAGCAGCCAAGAGGGGGTGACAGGGTGGGAGACTGAAGCTTTCTTT
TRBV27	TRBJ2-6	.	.	CASARDMVANVLTF	TGTGCCAGCGCCCGCGACATGGTGGCCAACGTCCTGACTTTC
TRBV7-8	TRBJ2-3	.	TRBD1	CASSRVTGSFGLRDTQYF	TGTGCCAGCAGCCGAGTGACAGGGAGTTTTGGATTAAGGGATACGCAGTATTTT
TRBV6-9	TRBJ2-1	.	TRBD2	CASTGSGGRNEQFF	TGTGCCAGCACGGGTAGCGGGGGTCGGAATGAGCAGTTCTTC
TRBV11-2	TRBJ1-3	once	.	CASSFVRASGNTIYF	TGTGCCAGCAGCTTCGTAAGGGCCTCTGGAAACACCATATATTTT
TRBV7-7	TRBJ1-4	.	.	CASSKGPNEKLFF	TGTGCCAGCAGTAAAGGGCCGAATGAAAAACTGTTTTTT
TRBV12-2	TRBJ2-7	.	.	CASRLAIAGRRSPYEQYF	TGTGCAAGTCGCTTAGCGATAGCCGGCAGGCGATCTCCCTACGAGCAGTACTTC
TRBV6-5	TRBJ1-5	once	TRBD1	CASSSGQGGHQPQHF	TGTGCCAGCAGTTCCGGACAGGGGGGGCATCAGCCCCAGCATTTT
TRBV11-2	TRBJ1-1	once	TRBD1	CASSASGTALNTEAFF	TGTGCCAGCAGCGCCTCGGGGACAGCTTTGAACACTGAAGCTTTCTTT
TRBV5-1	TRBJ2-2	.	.	CASSLAVETITYGTGELFF	TGCGCCAGCAGCTTGGCCGTTGAGACTATTACTTATGGGACCGGGGAGCTGTTTTTT
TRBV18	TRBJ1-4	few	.	CASSEATANEKLFF	TGTGCCAGCTCAGAAGCCACAGCTAATGAAAAACTGTTTTTT